Given below is one T cell receptor (beta chain) in context. The antigen remains undetermined. The data were obtained in a study of CD8 T cells in Susac syndrome. Study findings and constraints: A relatively small number of individuals underwent TCR sequencing and HLA analysis.

RNA was extracted with the RNeasy kit, and a quantity of about 0.45 to 1 ug was reverse transcribed using random hexamers. An immunoSEQ multiplex PCR amplified TCR beta CDR3 over 54 Vbeta and 13 Jbeta. TCRdb independently ran MiXCR on the immunoSEQ multiplex PCR reads; one entry per CDR3 protein. The sample yields 180,000 or so distinct CDR3 sequences, nearly 95% seen once. The V end lost 2 bases, the J end lost 0 bases, and 6 bases lay between the germline ends. The CDR3 runs to 14 residues. Germline CDR1 reads LGHNT; CDR2 reads FRNRAP. Sequencing of TCR beta drew on CD8+ and CD4+ T cells from blood. It was negative isolation that provided the CD8+ and CD4+ T cells, whereas TEMRA cells were enriched by FACS.

The chain carries TRBV12-5 and TRBJ2-3; D uncertain. The clonotype originates from a human donor with multiple sclerosis. Source material: CD4+ T cells from PBMCs. The CDR3 loop is CASGLLSSTDTQYF. The DNA of the CDR3 is TGTGCTAGTGGTTTGTTGTCTAGCACAGATACGCAGTATTTT.